This paragraph reports one T cell receptor beta chain. As TCR cDNA was made by 5'RACE template switching, a universal primer site and UMIs were added. TCRdb re-analysed the 5' RACE reads in MiXCR, keeping a single row per CDR3 protein. Among 450,000 to 550,000 distinct CDR3 sequences listed, roughly 22% were seen once. These data belong to a study of T cells after yellow fever vaccination. Trimming shortened V by 6 bases and J by 2 bases, and 11 bases separated the two germline ends. Germline lookup yields CDR1 MNHNS and CDR2 SASEGT. The CDR3 consists of 14 residues. The sequence was collected from a man younger than 30 who received the YFV17D yellow fever vaccine. The source material was PBMCs, sampled less than 25 days after the first yellow fever vaccination. J is TRBJ1-3 and V is TRBV6-1; D possibly corresponds to TRBD1 (6 bases). DNA for the CDR3: TGTGCCAGCAGGAAGGCAGGGGCTGGAAACACCATATATTTT. Translating it yields CASRKAGAGNTIYF.